Given below is one TCR beta chain in context. No antigen is known for it. Produced via immunoSEQ multiplex PCR; TCRdb's table is partial and in-frame only. The table has 70,000 or so clones, about 73% seen once. After around 10 days in culture, the CD4+ T cells were isolated. Participants were vaccinated with two doses of either the BNT162b2 or mRNA-1273 vaccine. Vaccine recipients had no previous SARS-CoV-2 infection; their nucleocapsid antibodies were negative. In the cultures, half the medium was exchanged for IL-2 medium on days 3 and 7. This entry comes from a study of vaccination effects on CD4 cells after COVID-19. The overall study: A median of 72 days separated the second dose and sampling.

Material: CD4+ T cells from PBMCs cultured without peptide, obtained after COVID-19 vaccination. The sequence was collected from a human donor who received a COVID-19 vaccine.

CDR3 loop: CASSQDRGAVQPQHF. The CDR3 DNA follows: TGCGCCAGCAGCCAAGATCGCGGGGCGGTTCAGCCCCAGCATTTT. The V and J genes are TRBV4-1 and TRBJ1-5, with a tentative D call TRBD1 (5 bases). Germline CDR1 reads MGHRA; CDR2 reads YSYEKL. Trimming cost V 0 bases and J 6 bases, with 12 bases left between them. The length of the CDR3 is 15 residues.